Shown below are 27 T cell receptor beta chains from a single sample sequenced in a study of T cell responses to AZD1222 COVID-19 vaccine. Sequenced by immunoSEQ multiplex PCR; TCRdb stores in-frame clones only, minus some. The sample carries around 15,000 clones, 88% recorded once. The specimen comprised peripheral blood, sampled 28 days after the second AZD1222 dose. The receptors shown here come from an adult who received the AZD1222 COVID-19 vaccine.

V is TRBV6-2 or TRBV6-3 and J is TRBJ1-5, with 7 bases fitting TRBD1. CDR3 length equals 15 residues. V trimming: 3 bases; J trimming: 6 bases; junction bases outside the gene matches: 8. Germline V gene lookup returns CDR1 MNHEY and CDR2 SVGEGT. CDR3 bases: TGTGCCAGCAGTTATGACGCAGGGGGGGGTCAGCCCCAGCATTTT. Its translation: CASSYDAGGGQPQHF.

The V gene is TRBV15, the J gene TRBJ2-1; D gene uncertain. Per germline, CDR1 LNHNV and CDR2 YYDKDF (reference sequence). Deletions cut 0 bases from V and 13 bases from J, with 13 bases between. There are 13 residues in the CDR3. The CDR3 DNA reads as TGTGCCACCAGCAGAGATTTACAGCGTCGTCAGTTCTTC. As protein: CATSRDLQRRQFF.

The J gene is TRBJ2-1, the V gene TRBV6-4, with D perhaps matching TRBD2 (6 bases). Germline CDR1 is MRHNA and CDR2 is SNTAGT. The CDR3 is 15 amino acids. Trimming took off 5 bases at V and 8 bases at J, with 19 bases between the two ends. CDR3 nucleotides: TGTGCCAGCAGTCGGGACTCCGTTAGGTACGATGAGCAGTTCTTC. It specifies CASSRDSVRYDEQFF.

The rearrangement uses TRBV5-6 and TRBJ1-4; D unresolved. Germline V gene lookup returns CDR1 SGHDT and CDR2 YYEEEE. Trimming took off 4 bases at V and 8 bases at J, with 18 bases between the two ends. This CDR3 has 15 amino acids. The CDR3 nucleotides read TGTGCCAGCAGCCTCCAGCTCGGGCTAGGCGAAAAACTGTTTTTT. It specifies CASSLQLGLGEKLFF.

The V and J genes are TRBV7-2 and TRBJ2-1; 14 bases map to TRBD2. Germline V lookup: CDR1 SGHTA, CDR2 FQGNSA. The junction had 3 bases not matched to a gene; V was cut back by 5 bases and J by 6 bases. The CDR3 contains 15 residues. CDR3 sequence reads: CASSLGTSGGNEQFF. The DNA for the CDR3 is TGTGCCAGCAGCCTCGGGACTAGCGGGGGCAATGAGCAGTTCTTC.

This chain joins TRBV6-2 or TRBV6-3 and TRBJ2-1; 7 positions agree with TRBD2. The CDR3 sequence is 13 residues long. Germline V gene lookup returns CDR1 MNHEY and CDR2 SVGEGT. V shed 3 bases and J 6 bases; nucleotides not matched to a gene: 2. CDR3 in amino acids: CASSYWGGNEQFF. CDR3 nucleotides: TGTGCCAGCAGTTATTGGGGGGGCAATGAGCAGTTCTTC.

The chain uses TRBV28 and TRBJ2-1; TRBD2 agrees at 7 bases. Germline V gene sequence: CDR1 MDHEN, CDR2 SYDVKM. With 4 bases clipped from V and 5 bases from J, the junction kept 14 bases outside the gene matches. CDR3 length: 17 amino acids. The CDR3 DNA follows: TGTGCCAGCAGTTCTCACGGACTAGTAGGGTTTGACAATGAGCAGTTCTTC. It translates to CASSSHGLVGFDNEQFF.

A single count supports this clone. The chain employs TRBV7-2 and TRBJ1-5; no firm D call. Trimming left V 2 bases short and J 5 bases short, with 10 bases between. This CDR3 has 14 amino acids. CDR1 and CDR2 (germline): SGHTA, FQGNSA. Here the CDR3 reads CASSLTVKDQPQHF. Written as DNA, the CDR3 is TGTGCCAGCAGCTTAACGGTGAAGGATCAGCCCCAGCATTTT.

The CDR3 DNA sequence: TGTGCCAGCAGCCAATCGACCAGGAGAGGCTATGGCTACACCTTC. This translates into CASSQSTRRGYGYTF. This chain links TRBV16 with TRBJ1-2; D ambiguous. Germline V CDR1 and CDR2: KGHSY, FQNENV. This CDR3 has 15 amino acids. V dropped 0 bases and J dropped 4 bases, with 12 bases sitting between them.

This chain joins TRBV7-2 and TRBJ1-4; D may be TRBD1 (5 bases). Per the germline V gene, CDR1 is SGHTA and CDR2 is FQGNSA. Trimming took off 5 bases at V and 3 bases at J, with 16 bases between the two ends. The CDR3 is 16 residues long. The CDR3 nucleotides read TGTGCCAGCAGCCCTACTTGGCAGGGCCCTAATGAAAAACTGTTTTTT. Amino acid sequence: CASSPTWQGPNEKLFF.

The V gene is TRBV6-5, the J gene TRBJ2-4; perhaps TRBD2 as D (6 bases). The V end lost 11 bases, the J end lost 7 bases, and 15 bases lay between the germline ends. The CDR3 sequence is 12 residues long. From germline, CDR1 is MNHEY and CDR2 SVGAGI. The CDR3 nucleotides read TGTGCCTCCACCGGGAGATTGAACATTCAGTACTTC. Its protein product is CASTGRLNIQYF.

This rearrangement joins TRBV7-2 to TRBJ1-5; a weak D match, TRBD1 (6 bases). The CDR3 contains 15 residues. Germline V gene sequence: CDR1 SGHTA, CDR2 FQGNSA. V dropped 0 bases and J dropped 4 bases, with 10 bases sitting between them. CDR3 nucleotide sequence: TGTGCCAGCAGCTTAGCGGGGGGCGGGAATCAGCCCCAGCATTTT. Translation gives CASSLAGGGNQPQHF.

Here the CDR3 reads CSVVLAGYIGETQYF. In nucleotides, the CDR3 is TGCAGCGTTGTTCTAGCGGGGTATATTGGGGAGACCCAGTACTTC. This chain joins TRBV29-1 and TRBJ2-5, with TRBD2 matching over 9 bases. The CDR3 spans 15 residues. CDR1 and CDR2 from the germline V gene are SQVTM and ANQGSEA. V dropped 4 bases and J dropped 5; count of bases not matched to a gene: 11.

The V and J genes are TRBV7-2 and TRBJ1-5; D gene unclear. This CDR3 is built from 12 residues. Germline-derived CDR1 and CDR2 are SGHTA and FQGNSA. Between the trimmed V and J ends, which lost 5 bases and 4 bases, there was a span of 6 bases. The CDR3 DNA sequence: TGTGCCAGCAGCCCGAGGAATCAGCCCCAGCATTTT. Its translation is CASSPRNQPQHF.

V is TRBV6-1 and J is TRBJ2-1; perhaps TRBD2 as D (5 bases). The V gene's germline CDR1 is MNHNS and CDR2 SASEGT. Trimming took off 2 bases at V and 12 bases at J, with 14 bases between the two ends. The CDR3 is 13 residues long. The CDR3 spells CASSESRDLRQFF. In DNA form, the CDR3 reads TGTGCCAGCAGTGAATCCCGGGATCTGCGGCAGTTCTTC.

This rearrangement joins TRBV9 to TRBJ2-6; possibly TRBD1 or TRBD2 for D (5 bases each). Germline V lookup: CDR1 SGDLS, CDR2 YYNGEE. There are 16 residues in the CDR3. The ends were cut back, 4 bases at V and 1 base at J, with 12 bases in the middle. CDR3 DNA sequence: TGTGCCAGCAGCCAAGATTGGGGGTCTGGGGCCAACGTCCTGACTTTC. This sequence encodes CASSQDWGSGANVLTF.

The chain carries TRBV19 and TRBJ2-5, with D perhaps TRBD2 (5 bases). CDR1 is LNHDA, CDR2 SQIVND, per germline (reference sequence). V was trimmed by 4 bases and J by 2 bases, leaving 5 bases between them. This CDR3 spans 12 amino acids. As DNA, the CDR3 is TGTGCCAGTAGTAGGACTCAAGAGACCCAGTACTTC. Protein sequence: CASSRTQETQYF.

This clone was seen once. The J gene is TRBJ2-7, the V gene TRBV14; possibly TRBD2 for D (6 bases). The CDR3 has 14 residues. Germline V lookup: CDR1 SGHDN, CDR2 FVKESK. V lost 1 base and J lost 6, with 13 bases in between. The CDR3 loop is CASSQGLAGTEQYF. In DNA form, the CDR3 reads TGTGCCAGCAGCCAAGGGTTGGCGGGGACCGAGCAGTACTTC.

CDR3 amino acids: CASKKYIGQENTGELFF. CDR3 coding DNA: TGTGCCAGTAAGAAATACATAGGACAGGAGAACACCGGGGAGCTGTTTTTT. The chain employs TRBV19 and TRBJ2-2, with 7 bases matching TRBD1. Unmatched junction bases numbered 12, after V lost 7 bases and J lost 1 base. From germline, CDR1 is LNHDA and CDR2 SQIVND (reference sequence). CDR3 length: 17 amino acids.

The genes are TRBV4-2 and TRBJ2-7; D tentatively fits TRBD1 or TRBD2 (5 bases each). V dropped 1 base and J dropped 5 bases, with 15 bases sitting between them. Germline V CDR1 and CDR2: LGHNA, YNFKEQ. This CDR3 has 15 residues. The CDR3 region has the DNA TGTGCCAGCAGCCAAGCCTCCGGGGACCGGGACGAGCAGTACTTC. Translating it yields CASSQASGDRDEQYF.

CDR3 DNA sequence: TGTGCCAGCAGCCTCGAAGGACACACCGGGGAGCTGTTTTTT. This sequence encodes CASSLEGHTGELFF. The V and J genes are TRBV11-2 and TRBJ2-2, with D uncertain. The CDR3 is 14 residues long. CDR1 and CDR2 from the germline V gene are SGHAT and FQNNGV. Trimming pared 5 bases from V and 3 bases from J, leaving 10 bases between.

This clone was counted a single time. This chain connects TRBV4-2 to TRBJ1-4; 7 bases agree with TRBD1. V shed 0 bases, J shed 8 bases, and the junction held 12 bases outside the gene matches. The CDR3 consists of 17 residues. The germline CDR1 and CDR2 sequences are LGHNA and YNFKEQ. CDR3 protein: CASSQDAQGSLWEKLFF. The DNA for the CDR3 is TGTGCCAGCAGCCAAGATGCACAGGGGAGTCTTTGGGAAAAACTGTTTTTT.

V gene TRBV7-8 combines with J gene TRBJ2-3; no clear D gene. The V end lost 6 bases, the J end lost 2 bases, and 12 bases lay between the germline ends. Germline V CDR1 and CDR2: SGHVS, FQNEAQ. The CDR3 length is 14 residues. The CDR3 nucleotides read TGTGCCAGCAGTCAAAGCCGGATCACAGATACGCAGTATTTT. Translation gives CASSQSRITDTQYF.

The chain links TRBV18 to TRBJ2-3, with 7 nucleotides matching TRBD2. The CDR3 spans 18 residues. Germline V gives CDR1 KGHSH, CDR2 LQKENI. Losses at the gene ends were 3 bases for V and 0 bases for J; bases not matched to a gene: 12. CDR3 residues: CASSPTSVPPQSTDTQYF. CDR3 DNA sequence: TGTGCCAGCTCACCCACTAGCGTACCCCCTCAAAGCACAGATACGCAGTATTTT.

This clone was seen more than once but under ten times. CDR3 region: CASSISGPTEAFF. The CDR3 nucleotides are TGTGCCAGTAGTATATCGGGGCCCACTGAAGCTTTCTTT. The V call is TRBV19, the J call TRBJ1-1; maybe TRBD1 (5 bases). This CDR3 comprises 13 residues. Germline CDR1 LNHDA, CDR2 SQIVND (reference sequence). V was trimmed by 2 bases and J by 4 bases, leaving 8 bases between them.

V and J are TRBV14 and TRBJ1-1; D remains unclear. CDR1 is SGHDN, CDR2 FVKESK, per germline. This CDR3 comprises 13 residues. The V end was cut by 0 bases, the J end by 5 bases, with 7 bases between. In DNA, the CDR3 is TGTGCCAGCAGCCAAGAATCAACAACTGAAGCTTTCTTT. This encodes CASSQESTTEAFF. The full variable domain, its missing parts supplied by reference TRBV14 and TRBJ1-1, is EAGVTQFPSHSVIEKGQTVTLRCDPISGHDNLYWYRRVMGKEIKFLLHFVKESKQDESGMPNNRFLAERTGGTYSTLKVQPAELEDSGVYFCASSQESTTEAFFGQGTRLTVV.

The rearrangement uses TRBV28 and TRBJ1-2; possibly TRBD1 for D (5 bases). Looked up from germline, CDR1 is MDHEN and CDR2 is SYDVKM. The V gene lost 5 bases and the J gene lost 1 base, with 8 bases spanning the gap. The CDR3 sequence is 13 residues long. The CDR3: CASSRTFNYGYTF. The CDR3 bases are TGTGCCAGCAGTCGGACATTTAACTATGGCTACACCTTC.